This T cell receptor beta chain was profiled in a study of control samples from healthy donors and cancer patients. Measured with immunoSEQ multiplex PCR; TCRdb has only the in-frame clones, and not every one. Among about 130,000 clones, roughly 94% were seen once, and the ten largest hold less than 4%. This CDR3 comprises 18 residues. Looked up from germline, CDR1 is SGHVS and CDR2 is FQNEAQ. Trimming removed 6 bases at V and 3 bases at J, with 26 bases between. The sequence was obtained from a man younger than 45 in good health. Sequenced sample: blood. V usage is TRBV7-8 and J usage is TRBJ2-5, with D perhaps matching TRBD1 (5 bases). The CDR3 DNA sequence: TGTGCCAGCAGTATGAGACCGACCCTTGGGGCGGAAAAAGAGACCCAGTACTTC. Translated, it gives CASSMRPTLGAEKETQYF.